This TCR beta chain was identified during a study of cytomegalovirus exposure and HLA in healthy donors. General study points: It was reportedly the case that the classifier diagnosed cytomegalovirus status with high specificity and sensitivity. In an earlier analysis, about 87% or about 30%: the productive usage of most TCR beta V segments.

Germline V lookup: CDR1 SGHTA, CDR2 FQGNSA. V was trimmed by 5 bases and J by 3 bases, leaving 11 bases between them. The CDR3 spans 14 residues. The PCR made use of 60 Vbeta and 13 Jbeta primers. The table came from immunoSEQ multiplex PCR; TCRdb's copy has only in-frame clones and leaves some out. The repertoire table contains 150,000 to 200,000 clones. Worth noting for this clone: No antigen is known for it.

This chain uses TRBV7-2 with TRBJ1-5; the D gene is possibly TRBD1 (6 bases). The receptor was derived from a young man in good health and CMV-seronegative. The sequencing input was PBMCs. This chain's CDR3 is CASSQDSINQPQHF. The CDR3 DNA is TGTGCCAGCAGCCAGGACAGTATCAATCAGCCCCAGCATTTT.